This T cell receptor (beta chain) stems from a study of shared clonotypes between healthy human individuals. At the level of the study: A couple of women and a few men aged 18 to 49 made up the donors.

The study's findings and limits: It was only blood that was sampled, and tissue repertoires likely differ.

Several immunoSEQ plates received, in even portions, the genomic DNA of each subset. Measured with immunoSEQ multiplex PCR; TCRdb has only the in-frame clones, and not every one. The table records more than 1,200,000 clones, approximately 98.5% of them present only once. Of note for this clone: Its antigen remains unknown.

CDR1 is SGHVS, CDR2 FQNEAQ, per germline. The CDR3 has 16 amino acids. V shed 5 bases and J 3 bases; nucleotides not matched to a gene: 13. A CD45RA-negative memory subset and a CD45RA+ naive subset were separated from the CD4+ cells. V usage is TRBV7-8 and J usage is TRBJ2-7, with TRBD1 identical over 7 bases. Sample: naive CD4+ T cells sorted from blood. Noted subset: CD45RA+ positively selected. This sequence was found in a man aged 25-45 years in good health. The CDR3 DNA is TGTGCCAGCAGCACCAGACAGGGCTCCCCTCTCTACGAGCAGTACTTC. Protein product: CASSTRQGSPLYEQYF. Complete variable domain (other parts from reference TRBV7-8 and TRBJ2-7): GAGVSQSPRYKVAKRGQDVALRCDPISGHVSLFWYQQALGQGPEFLTYFQNEAQLDKSGLPSDRFFAERPEGSVSTLKIQRTQQEDSAVYLCASSTRQGSPLYEQYFGPGTRLTVT.